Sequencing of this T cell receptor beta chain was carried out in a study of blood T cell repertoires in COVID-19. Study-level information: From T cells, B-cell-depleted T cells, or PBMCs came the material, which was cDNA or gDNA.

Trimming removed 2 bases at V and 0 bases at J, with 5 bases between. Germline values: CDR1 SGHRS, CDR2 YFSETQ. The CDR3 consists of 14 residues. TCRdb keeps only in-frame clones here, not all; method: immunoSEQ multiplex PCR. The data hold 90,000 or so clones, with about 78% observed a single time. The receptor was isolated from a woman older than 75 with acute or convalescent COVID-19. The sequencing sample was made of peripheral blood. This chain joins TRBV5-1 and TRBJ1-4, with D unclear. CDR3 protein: CASSFGTTNEKLFF. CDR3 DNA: TGCGCCAGCAGCTTCGGGACAACTAATGAAAAACTGTTTTTT.